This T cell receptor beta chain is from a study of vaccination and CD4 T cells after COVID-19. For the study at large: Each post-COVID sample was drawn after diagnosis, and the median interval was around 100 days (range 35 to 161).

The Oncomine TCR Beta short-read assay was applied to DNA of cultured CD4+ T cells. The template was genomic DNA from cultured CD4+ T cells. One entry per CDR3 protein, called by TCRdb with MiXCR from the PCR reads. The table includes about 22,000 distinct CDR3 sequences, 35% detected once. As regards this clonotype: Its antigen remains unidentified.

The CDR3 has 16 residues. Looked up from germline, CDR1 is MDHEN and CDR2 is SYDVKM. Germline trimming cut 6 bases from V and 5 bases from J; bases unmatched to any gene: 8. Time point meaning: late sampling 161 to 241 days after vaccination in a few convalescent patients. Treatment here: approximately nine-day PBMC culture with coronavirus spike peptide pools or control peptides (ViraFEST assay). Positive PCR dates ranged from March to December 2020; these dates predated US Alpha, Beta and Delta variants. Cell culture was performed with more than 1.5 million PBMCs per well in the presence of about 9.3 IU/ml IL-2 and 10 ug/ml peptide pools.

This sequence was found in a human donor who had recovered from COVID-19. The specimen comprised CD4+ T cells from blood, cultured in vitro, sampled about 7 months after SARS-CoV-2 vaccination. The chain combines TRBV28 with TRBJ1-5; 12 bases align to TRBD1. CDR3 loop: CASRSWDRGLDQPQHF. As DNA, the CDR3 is TGTGCCAGCAGATCTTGGGACAGGGGGCTCGATCAGCCCCAGCATTTT.